One sample yielded the 2 T cell receptor beta chains listed below, sequenced in a study of shared clonotypes between healthy human individuals. Cells designated naive CD8 were CD45RO-negative and were positively selected for CCR7, with terminally differentiated effector memory CD45RA+ cells excluded. Generated by immunoSEQ multiplex PCR, the TCRdb table keeps only in-frame clones and is missing some. The sample includes roughly 2 million clones, about 95% of them seen just once. What was sequenced was naive CD8+ T cells sorted from blood. The receptor set was obtained from a man aged 18 to 29 in good health.

This clone was seen a handful of times. V is TRBV11-2 and J is TRBJ1-6; 7 positions agree with TRBD1. Germline V CDR1 and CDR2: SGHAT, FQNNGV. V lost 5 bases to trimming and J lost 9 bases; unmatched junction nucleotides: 4. This CDR3 comprises 13 residues. The CDR3, as DNA: TGTGCCAGCAGCCAGGGGGAAGGTTCACCCCTCCACTTT. The encoded protein is CASSQGEGSPLHF. Complete variable domain (other parts from reference TRBV11-2 and TRBJ1-6): EAGVAQSPRYKIIEKRQSVAFWCNPISGHATLYWYQQILGQGPKLLIQFQNNGVVDDSQLPKDRFSAERLKGVDSTLKIQPAKLEDSAVYLCASSQGEGSPLHFGNGTRLTVT.

The chain uses TRBV28 and TRBJ1-1; unclear D gene. Trimming shortened V by 6 bases and J by 4 bases, and 12 bases separated the two germline ends. The CDR3 has 13 amino acids. CDR1 is MDHEN and CDR2 is SYDVKM in the germline V gene. The CDR3 loop is CASSYSLGTEAFF. The CDR3 coding sequence is TGTGCCAGCAGCTACTCTTTAGGCACTGAAGCTTTCTTT.